The next 20 T cell receptor beta chains were all read from a single sample in a study of Ad26.COV2.S vaccination and SARS-CoV-2 variants. Treatment noted: 19 received Ad26.COV2.S at low or high dose, single or two shots; roughly five received placebo; per-sample allocation not given. Sampling was done on day 63 after the first vaccine or placebo injection. Assay: immunoSEQ multiplex PCR; the TCRdb copy retains only in-frame clones and omits some. This table has about 410,000 clones, about 91% appearing once. The source was peripheral blood, collected in a trial of Ad26.COV2.S vaccine versus placebo. These receptors were collected from a person between 18 and 60 years old who received the Ad26.COV2.S COVID-19 vaccine or a placebo.

V usage is TRBV10-1 and J usage is TRBJ2-7, with D perhaps TRBD2 (6 bases). V was cut by 6 bases and J by 2 bases, with 11 bases left in between. Germline V gene sequence: CDR1 WNHNN, CDR2 SYGVQD (reference sequence). There are 13 residues in the CDR3. CDR3 sequence: CASSRRGTYEQYF. CDR3 sequence (DNA): TGCGCCAGCAGCCGGCGGGGAACCTACGAGCAGTACTTC.

The chain joins TRBV28 to TRBJ1-5; no definite D call. Germline lookup yields CDR1 MDHEN and CDR2 SYDVKM. The CDR3 covers 14 residues. V lost 2 bases and J 1 base, leaving 6 bases between the germline ends. The CDR3 sequence is CASSLTGSNQPQHF. CDR3 sequence (DNA): TGTGCCAGCAGTTTAACGGGAAGCAATCAGCCCCAGCATTTT. Variable domain in full (rest from reference TRBV28 and TRBJ1-5): DVKVTQSSRYLVKRTGEKVFLECVQDMDHENMFWYRQDPGLGLRLIYFSYDVKMKEKGDIPEGYSVSREKKERFSLILESASTNQTSMYLCASSLTGSNQPQHFGDGTRLSIL.

The rearrangement links TRBV28 to TRBJ2-1; possibly TRBD1 or TRBD2 for D (5 bases each). Per the germline V gene, CDR1 is MDHEN and CDR2 is SYDVKM. Between the trimmed V and J ends, which lost 5 bases and 0 bases, there was a span of 14 bases. This CDR3 contains 16 residues. This chain's CDR3 is CASSEWDPSSYNEQFF. CDR3 nucleotide sequence: TGTGCCAGCAGTGAGTGGGACCCTAGCTCCTACAATGAGCAGTTCTTC.

The chain has TRBV3-1 (or the pseudogene TRBV3-2) and TRBJ2-7; D unclear. The CDR3 is 16 amino acids. Germline V gene lookup returns CDR1 LGHDT and CDR2 YNNKEL (reference sequence). Trimming stripped 1 base from V and 2 bases from J, with 15 bases between. As DNA, the CDR3 is TGTGCCAGCAGCCAAGGTGACTTCCACTTGCCCTACGAGCAGTACTTC. Protein sequence: CASSQGDFHLPYEQYF.

This clone came up once. The chain joins TRBV30 to TRBJ2-1; a possible D gene is TRBD2 (6 bases). Germline assignment: CDR1 GTSNPN and CDR2 SVGIG (reference sequence). The V end lost 1 base, the J end lost 3 bases, and 13 bases lay between the germline ends. This CDR3 is built from 15 residues. CDR3 region: CAWSETSRIYNEQFF. DNA of the CDR3: TGTGCCTGGAGTGAAACTAGCAGAATCTACAATGAGCAGTTCTTC.

This clone was counted once. The rearrangement uses TRBV12-3 or TRBV12-4 and TRBJ1-2; D is undetermined. With 5 bases removed from V and 3 bases from J, the gap between germline ends came to 10 bases. CDR3 length equals 13 residues. The CDR3 reads CASSIGPDYGYTF. CDR3 in DNA: TGTGCCAGCAGTATCGGGCCCGACTATGGCTACACCTTC.

This clone was seen only a few times. This chain uses TRBV19 with TRBJ1-6; a possible D gene is TRBD1 (6 bases). Germline CDR1 and CDR2: LNHDA and SQIVND (reference sequence). Between the trimmed V and J ends, which lost 7 bases and 6 bases, there was a span of 19 bases. This CDR3 has 16 amino acids. The CDR3 bases are TGTGCCAGTAAAATGGGGGAGGACAGCGTTAATTCACCCCTCCACTTT. Translation: CASKMGEDSVNSPLHF.

The chain recombines TRBV11-3 with TRBJ2-2; D uncertain. Germline V gene sequence: CDR1 SGHNT, CDR2 YENEEA. V was cut by 3 bases and J by 3 bases, with 2 bases left in between. The CDR3 covers 12 residues. In nucleotides, the CDR3 is TGTGCCAGCAGCTTCTACACCGGGGAGCTGTTTTTT. As protein: CASSFYTGELFF.

The CDR3 loop reads CASNMPGGTNYGYTF. The DNA of the CDR3 is TGTGCCAGCAATATGCCAGGAGGGACAAACTATGGCTACACCTTC. This chain connects TRBV28 to TRBJ1-2, with D possibly being TRBD1 (6 bases). V lost 7 bases, J lost 2 bases, and 17 bases lay in between. The CDR3 loop spans 15 amino acids. The germline V gene has CDR1 MDHEN and CDR2 SYDVKM.

Only one count was recorded for this clone. This sample also contains other DNA sequences that code for the same CDR3. The V and J genes are TRBV30 and TRBJ1-1; D is possibly TRBD1 (6 bases). The CDR3 contains 14 residues. In germline, CDR1 is GTSNPN, CDR2 SVGIG (reference sequence). Trimming shortened V by 3 bases and J by 4 bases, and 15 bases separated the two germline ends. The CDR3: CAWRLGGGGTEAFF. For the CDR3, the DNA is TGTGCCTGGAGGCTAGGGGGAGGAGGCACTGAAGCTTTCTTT. Looking up the rest from reference TRBV30 and TRBJ1-1 gives the full variable domain: SQTIHQWPATLVQPVGSPLSLECTVEGTSNPNLYWYRQAAGRGLQLLFYSVGIGQISSEVPQNLSASRPQDRQFILSSKKLLLSDSGFYLCAWRLGGGGTEAFFGQGTRLTVV.

About this clone itself: At the DNA level, this CDR3 is encoded by other sequences in the same sample as well. V usage is TRBV9 and J usage is TRBJ1-1; D is undetermined. Looked up from germline, CDR1 is SGDLS and CDR2 is YYNGEE. V dropped 0 bases and J dropped 3 bases, with 3 bases sitting between them. The length of the CDR3 is 12 residues. The chain's CDR3 is CASSVGDTEAFF. The CDR3 DNA is TGTGCCAGCAGCGTAGGAGACACTGAAGCTTTCTTT.

V and J are TRBV11-3 and TRBJ2-7; possible D gene TRBD2, 6 bases. Between the trimmed V and J ends, which lost 6 bases and 7 bases, there was a span of 16 bases. The germline V gene encodes CDR1 SGHNT and CDR2 YENEEA. CDR3 length equals 13 residues. CDR3 in DNA: TGTGCCAGCAGTACCCGAGAGGGAGGTGAGCAGTACTTC. Its translation is CASSTREGGEQYF.

Written as DNA, the CDR3 is TGTGCCAGCAGGGGACTAGCGCGCCACAATGAGCAGTTCTTC. This gives the protein CASRGLARHNEQFF. The chain couples TRBV6-5 to TRBJ2-1; 10 bases match TRBD2. The CDR3 covers 14 residues. Germline V lookup: CDR1 MNHEY, CDR2 SVGAGI. V gave up 6 bases and J gave up 5 bases; unmatched junction bases: 4.

The count of this clone is one. This chain connects TRBV28 to TRBJ2-3, with a weak D call TRBD1 (6 bases). The ends were cut back, 3 bases at V and 0 bases at J, with 16 bases in the middle. Per germline, CDR1 MDHEN and CDR2 SYDVKM. The CDR3 is 17 residues long. In DNA, the CDR3 is TGTGCCAGCAGTTTCACAACGACAGGTACTAGCACAGATACGCAGTATTTT. It is translated as CASSFTTTGTSTDTQYF. Using reference TRBV28 and TRBJ2-3 for the parts outside the CDR3, the full variable domain is DVKVTQSSRYLVKRTGEKVFLECVQDMDHENMFWYRQDPGLGLRLIYFSYDVKMKEKGDIPEGYSVSREKKERFSLILESASTNQTSMYLCASSFTTTGTSTDTQYFGPGTRLTVL.

This clone was found once. The chain joins TRBV29-1 to TRBJ2-1; the match to TRBD1 covers 8 bases. The germline CDR1 and CDR2 sequences are SQVTM and ANQGSEA. Trimming at V came to 7 bases and at J to 4 bases, leaving 9 bases not matched to a gene. CDR3 length: 14 residues. The DNA of the CDR3 is TGCAGCGGCACGACAGGGGCCTCTTACAATGAGCAGTTCTTC. Translation: CSGTTGASYNEQFF.

This clone was counted a single time. The chain links TRBV7-6 to TRBJ2-3; a possible D gene is TRBD1 (6 bases). Germline loops: CDR1 SGHVS, CDR2 FNYEAQ. The CDR3 length is 13 residues. V was pared by 0 bases and J by 5 bases, with 6 bases between. CDR3 coding DNA: TGTGCCAGCAGCTTAGCCAGGGGAGATACGCAGTATTTT. Its translation is CASSLARGDTQYF.

This clone showed up just a few times. This chain uses TRBV28 with TRBJ2-2; 11 bases are a match to TRBD2. The CDR3 covers 15 residues. In germline, CDR1 is MDHEN, CDR2 SYDVKM. With 6 bases clipped from V and 5 bases from J, the junction kept 5 bases outside the gene matches. In DNA form, the CDR3 reads TGTGCCAGCAGAATAGCGGGAGGGCATACCGGGGAGCTGTTTTTT. Translated: CASRIAGGHTGELFF. The full variable domain, in which reference TRBV28 and TRBJ2-2 provide the parts outside the CDR3, is DVKVTQSSRYLVKRTGEKVFLECVQDMDHENMFWYRQDPGLGLRLIYFSYDVKMKEKGDIPEGYSVSREKKERFSLILESASTNQTSMYLCASRIAGGHTGELFFGEGSRLTVL.

The chain joins TRBV28 to TRBJ2-3; 9 bases are a match to TRBD2. The CDR3 is made up of 20 amino acids. Germline CDR1 is MDHEN and CDR2 is SYDVKM. The V segment lost 1 base and the J segment 0 bases; nucleotides outside the gene matches: 14. For the CDR3, the DNA is TGTGCCAGCAGTTTATACTTAGCTGGGGCTAGCGGGGTTAGCACAGATACGCAGTATTTT. It specifies CASSLYLAGASGVSTDTQYF.

The rearrangement links TRBV18 to TRBJ1-2; the D gene is possibly TRBD1 (6 bases). V lost 0 bases to trimming and J lost 3 bases, with 23 bases between them. The CDR3 is 19 amino acids. The V gene's germline CDR1 is KGHSH and CDR2 LQKENI. The CDR3 protein is CASSPPEGGGHPSYYGYTF. CDR3 DNA sequence: TGTGCCAGCTCACCACCTGAGGGGGGCGGGCACCCCTCATACTATGGCTACACCTTC.

The chain recombines TRBV6-5 with TRBJ1-1; D unclear. V gave up 6 bases and J gave up 1 base, with 15 bases separating them. This CDR3 spans 15 amino acids. The germline V gene encodes CDR1 MNHEY and CDR2 SVGAGI. CDR3 bases: TGTGCCAGCAGGCCCCGAAGTCCGTCGAACACTGAAGCTTTCTTT. Residues: CASRPRSPSNTEAFF.